This T cell receptor (beta chain) was identified during a study of blood T cell repertoires in COVID-19. Study context: In each case, the material was cDNA or gDNA derived from T cells, B-cell-depleted T cells, or PBMCs.

Here immunoSEQ multiplex PCR was the method, and the copy in TCRdb shows in-frame clones only, minus some. The sample lists more than 70,000 clones, approximately 90% occurring once. This CDR3 region has 17 residues. J lost 10 bases, V lost 5 bases, and 20 bases had no gene match. Germline CDR1 is SEHNR and CDR2 is FQNEAQ (reference sequence). The TCR originated in a man aged 50 to 59 with acute or convalescent COVID-19. The chain couples TRBV7-9 to TRBJ1-5; TRBD1 matches 7 bases. Source material: peripheral blood. CDR3 in amino acids: CASSLLIIPGQNSPQHF. CDR3 coding DNA: TGTGCCAGCAGCCTACTAATTATTCCGGGACAGAACTCCCCCCAGCATTTT.